This TCR beta chain was captured by sequencing in a study of blood T cell repertoires in COVID-19. Per the germline V gene, CDR1 is SNHLY and CDR2 is FYNNEI. The CDR3 contains 14 residues. The J segment lost 4 bases and the V segment lost 6 bases, leaving 7 bases of the junction unmatched. Measured with immunoSEQ multiplex PCR; TCRdb has only the in-frame clones, and not every one. This table has 120,000 to 150,000 clones, about 90% appearing once. This chain uses TRBV2 with TRBJ2-3, with 7 bases fitting TRBD2. Sequencing was carried out using peripheral blood. This receptor was obtained from a woman older than 75 with acute or convalescent COVID-19. This CDR3 reads CASSGRTTADTQYF. The DNA for the CDR3 is TGTGCCAGCAGCGGGAGGACCACAGCAGATACGCAGTATTTT.